The rows below give T cell receptor beta chains drawn from one sample of a study of beta chain features in type 1 diabetes. Profiled with immunoSEQ multiplex PCR; TCRdb holds only in-frame clones, not every one. Counted here are 200,000 to 250,000 clones, more than 65% occurring once; the ten biggest clones make up 0.053%. Sequenced: naive CD4+ T cells from blood. The receptors were sampled from a man aged 25-45 years in good health. The CDR3 runs from the conserved cysteine through the conserved F or W. The D gene is left open where the match is weak. Expanded clones are given a class, and other clones once, few, many or no size at all.

CASSQGRGETDTQYF | TGCGCCAGCAGCCAGGGGCGGGGAGAGACAGATACGCAGTATTTT | TRBV4-3 | . | . | TRBJ2-3
CASSQGGPGEETQYF | TGTGCCAGCAGCCAAGGGGGGCCGGGAGAAGAGACCCAGTACTTC | TRBV4-2 | . | . | TRBJ2-5
CASITKGRGEQYF | TGTGCCAGCATCACTAAGGGTAGAGGCGAGCAGTACTTC | TRBV28 | . | . | TRBJ2-7
CASSQDLIGAGANVLTF | TGTGCCAGCAGCCAAGATCTGATTGGAGCTGGGGCCAACGTCCTGACTTTC | TRBV14 | . | . | TRBJ2-6
CASFRDRGTDTQYF | TGTGCCAGCTTCCGGGACAGGGGCACAGATACGCAGTATTTT | TRBV6-6 | . | TRBD1 | TRBJ2-3
CASSSQRGGGETQYF | TGTGCCAGCAGCTCCCAGCGGGGGGGCGGAGAGACCCAGTACTTC | TRBV7-2 | once | TRBD2 | TRBJ2-5
CSVVPAGSTDTQYF | TGCAGCGTTGTTCCGGCGGGTAGCACAGATACGCAGTATTTT | TRBV29-1 | . | . | TRBJ2-3
CASSAGDSYFTDTQYF | TGTGCCAGCAGCGCCGGGGACAGCTATTTCACAGATACGCAGTATTTT | TRBV11-2 | . | TRBD1 | TRBJ2-3
CASSAEAGKNIQYF | TGCGCCAGCAGCGCCGAGGCGGGCAAAAACATTCAGTACTTC | TRBV5-1 | few | . | TRBJ2-4
CASSLGPYNEQFF | TGCGCCAGCAGCTTGGGGCCCTACAATGAGCAGTTCTTC | TRBV5-1 | few | . | TRBJ2-1
CATSSRPNGETQYF | TGTGCCACCAGCAGTCGACCGAACGGGGAGACCCAGTACTTC | TRBV15 | . | . | TRBJ2-5
CASSQDRTDLYEQYF | TGCGCCAGCAGCCAAGATAGAACGGACCTCTACGAGCAGTACTTC | TRBV4-1 | . | . | TRBJ2-7
CSGGQMNTEAFF | TGCAGCGGAGGACAGATGAACACTGAAGCTTTCTTT | TRBV29-1 | . | . | TRBJ1-1
CSVGPPETQYF | TGCAGCGTTGGGCCTCCAGAGACCCAGTACTTC | TRBV29-1 | . | . | TRBJ2-5
CASSLQETQYF | TGCGCCAGCAGCTTACAAGAGACCCAGTACTTC | TRBV5-1 | . | . | TRBJ2-5
CASSHGNQAYEQYF | TGTGCCAGCAGTCACGGGAACCAAGCCTACGAGCAGTACTTC | TRBV2 | few | . | TRBJ2-7
CASSLELAPYNEQFF | TGTGCCAGCAGCTTAGAGCTAGCGCCCTACAATGAGCAGTTCTTC | TRBV7-2 | . | . | TRBJ2-1
CASSVDSGMIYEQFF | TGTGCCAGCAGCGTCGATTCGGGAATGATCTATGAGCAGTTCTTC | TRBV9 | . | . | TRBJ2-1
CASSWDRTYEQYF | TGTGCCAGCAGCTGGGACAGGACCTACGAGCAGTACTTC | TRBV7-2 | . | TRBD1 | TRBJ2-7
CSVVLSSYEQYF | TGCAGCGTTGTACTCAGCTCCTACGAGCAGTACTTC | TRBV29-1 | . | . | TRBJ2-7
CASSDRTSGVLETQYF | TGTGCCAGCAGCGATCGGACTAGCGGGGTCCTAGAGACCCAGTACTTC | TRBV9 | once | TRBD2 | TRBJ2-5
CASSSPTGREQYF | TGTGCCAGCAGCTCCCCCACGGGTCGCGAGCAGTACTTC | TRBV7-2 | . | . | TRBJ2-7